This TCR beta chain comes out of a study of T-cell reconstitution after alpha-beta-depleted transplantation in children. Unique molecular identifiers were incorporated during preparation of the TCRbeta library. TCRdb passed the PCR reads through MiXCR, listing each CDR3 protein once. The repertoire holds about 230,000 distinct CDR3 sequences, approximately 9.7% seen once, with 5% to 6% in the top ten. There are many counts of this clonotype. J lost 5 bases, V lost 6 bases, and 16 bases had no gene match. The CDR3 consists of 16 residues. CDR1 is LGHDT, CDR2 YNNKEL, per germline (reference sequence). The sequencing used PBMCs from the stem cell graft donor, collected from the stem cell graft. This clonotype was sampled from a human donor who donated a stem cell graft to a child with SCID. The chain is built from TRBV3-1 and TRBJ2-7, with 7 bases fitting TRBD1. The CDR3 here is CASSSSPGGYYHEQYF. The CDR3 DNA sequence: TGTGCCAGCAGTTCGAGCCCAGGGGGATATTACCACGAGCAGTACTTC.